These 21 T cell receptor beta chains share one sample of origin, sequenced in a study of T cell responses to AZD1222 COVID-19 vaccine. Measured with immunoSEQ multiplex PCR; TCRdb has only the in-frame clones, and not every one. The data contain 150,000 to 200,000 clones, roughly 92% of them seen just once; the ten biggest clones take up around 1.5%. The material was peripheral blood, obtained on day 0 of AZD1222 vaccination. The origin of the receptors is an adult in good health.

Turning to this clone: Germline and junction disagree at one end, which may indicate a read error. The CDR3 region has the DNA TGTGCCAGCCGCCAAGGGCTCACGGATAACTATGGCTACACCTTC. This sequence encodes CASRQGLTDNYGYTF. The V call is TRBV4-2, the J call TRBJ1-2; no firm D call. Germline assignment: CDR1 LGHNA and CDR2 YNFKEQ. CDR3 length: 15 residues.

The chain's CDR3 is CASSFGGFTDTQYF. In DNA, the CDR3 is TGTGCCAGCAGCTTCGGCGGTTTCACAGATACGCAGTATTTT. The chain uses TRBV7-3 and TRBJ2-3; D is unresolved. Trimming took 3 bases from V and 2 from J, leaving 9 bases between them. The germline CDR1 and CDR2 sequences are SGHTA and FQGTGA. CDR3 size: 14 residues.

The gene calls are TRBV2 and TRBJ1-2; no clear D gene. V was trimmed by 2 bases and J by 6 bases, leaving 13 bases between them. This CDR3 is built from 14 residues. CDR1 and CDR2 from the germline V gene are SNHLY and FYNNEI. The CDR3 sequence is CASSEIRRQNGYTF. CDR3 in DNA: TGTGCCAGCAGTGAAATCCGCCGCCAGAATGGCTACACCTTC. The complete variable domain, with remaining parts taken from reference TRBV2 and TRBJ1-2, reads EPEVTQTPSHQVTQMGQEVILRCVPISNHLYFYWYRQILGQKVEFLVSFYNNEISEKSEIFDDQFSVERPDGSNFTLKIRSTKLEDSAMYFCASSEIRRQNGYTFGSGTRLTVV.

This sequence joins TRBV7-8 and TRBJ2-7; D is possibly TRBD1 (6 bases). CDR3 length: 15 residues. Germline V CDR1 and CDR2: SGHVS, FQNEAQ. V was cut by 1 base and J by 7 bases, with 17 bases left in between. As DNA, the CDR3 is TGTGCCAGCAGCTTAGGTGGGGGCCTTCGTGTAGAGCAGTACTTC. It translates to CASSLGGGLRVEQYF.

The V gene is TRBV11-2, the J gene TRBJ2-1; D possibly corresponds to TRBD1 (6 bases). The germline V gene encodes CDR1 SGHAT and CDR2 FQNNGV. The CDR3 loop spans 14 amino acids. The V and J ends lost 4 bases and 8 bases respectively, with 15 bases between them. CDR3 protein: CASSSTDRPHEQFF. The CDR3 bases are TGTGCCAGCAGCTCAACCGACAGGCCCCATGAGCAGTTCTTC.

V usage is TRBV7-2 and J usage is TRBJ2-3; D uncertain. CDR1 and CDR2 (germline): SGHTA, FQGNSA. The ends were cut back, 4 bases at V and 2 bases at J, with 10 bases in the middle. The CDR3 has 14 amino acids. CDR3 amino acids: CASSSLDYTDTQYF. For the CDR3, the DNA is TGTGCCAGCAGCTCTCTTGATTACACAGATACGCAGTATTTT.

V is TRBV27 and J is TRBJ1-5; D gene unclear. Germline V gives CDR1 MNHEY, CDR2 SMNVEV (reference sequence). Between the trimmed V and J ends, which lost 2 bases and 7 bases, there was a span of 12 bases. This CDR3 spans 14 amino acids. This chain's CDR3 is CASSLVASEQPQHF. DNA of the CDR3: TGTGCCAGCAGTTTAGTGGCCTCGGAACAGCCCCAGCATTTT.

The chain is built from TRBV30 and TRBJ1-6, with D unresolved. Germline V lookup: CDR1 GTSNPN, CDR2 SVGIG (reference sequence). V lost 3 bases and J 0 bases, leaving 6 bases between the germline ends. The CDR3 covers 14 residues. The CDR3 loop reads CAWRSNSYNSPLHF. The CDR3 DNA sequence: TGTGCCTGGAGGAGTAACTCCTATAATTCACCCCTCCACTTT.

J is TRBJ2-7 and V is TRBV6-6, with 8 bases that match TRBD1. This CDR3 is 14 amino acids long. Trimming removed 4 bases from V and 7 bases from J; junction bases left unmatched: 9. CDR1 and CDR2 from the germline V gene are MNHNY and SVGAGI (reference sequence). In DNA, the CDR3 is TGTGCCAGCAGTTGGACAGGGTCTGTGGGGGAGCAGTACTTC. Translated, it gives CASSWTGSVGEQYF.

The J gene is TRBJ1-5, the V gene TRBV7-9, with 7 bases that match TRBD1. Looked up from germline, CDR1 is SEHNR and CDR2 is FQNEAQ (reference sequence). After removal of 5 bases from V and 0 bases from J, the junction contained 4 bases not matched to a gene. There are 15 residues in the CDR3. The CDR3 nucleotides are TGTGCCAGCAGCCCCGGACAGGTTAGCAATCAGCCCCAGCATTTT. It specifies CASSPGQVSNQPQHF.

The V gene is TRBV7-2, the J gene TRBJ1-5; TRBD1 is a possible D gene (5 bases). The CDR3 runs 16 residues. The germline gives CDR1 SGHTA, CDR2 FQGNSA. Trimming left V 1 base short and J 2 bases short, with 12 bases between. Here the CDR3 reads CASSLVWGIGNQPQHF. The CDR3 DNA reads TGTGCCAGCAGCTTAGTGTGGGGGATAGGCAATCAGCCCCAGCATTTT.

J is TRBJ2-5 and V is TRBV7-9, with TRBD2 identical over 7 bases. This CDR3 region has 15 residues. Losses at the gene ends were 0 bases for V and 5 bases for J; bases not matched to a gene: 6. Germline CDR1 is SEHNR and CDR2 is FQNEAQ (reference sequence). The DNA for the CDR3 is TGTGCCAGCAGCTTAGCGGGAGGGGTGAGGGAGACCCAGTACTTC. It codes for CASSLAGGVRETQYF.

The chain recombines TRBV5-1 with TRBJ1-6, with D maybe TRBD1 (6 bases). This CDR3 has 15 amino acids. Trimming took off 4 bases at V and 4 bases at J, with 12 bases between the two ends. The germline CDR1 and CDR2 sequences are SGHRS and YFSETQ. The CDR3 loop is CASSETGGYNSPLHF. The CDR3 DNA reads as TGCGCCAGCAGCGAGACAGGAGGATATAATTCACCCCTCCACTTT.

This sequence joins TRBV19 and TRBJ1-3, with D possibly being TRBD1 (5 bases). From germline, CDR1 is LNHDA and CDR2 SQIVND (reference sequence). Trimming stripped 6 bases from V and 0 bases from J, with 15 bases between. The CDR3 length is 16 residues. CDR3 DNA sequence: TGTGCCAGTAGCCTCAGGGATTACAGCTCTGGAAACACCATATATTTT. Translation: CASSLRDYSSGNTIYF.

The chain joins TRBV29-1 to TRBJ1-1, with D possibly being TRBD1 (6 bases). Deletions cut 7 bases from V and 7 bases from J, with 10 bases between. This CDR3 comprises 10 residues. Germline lookup yields CDR1 SQVTM and CDR2 ANQGSEA. The CDR3 bases are TGCAGCGCTAAGGACAGTGAAGCTTTCTTT. Its translation is CSAKDSEAFF.

This rearrangement joins TRBV3-1 (or the pseudogene TRBV3-2) to TRBJ2-7; the match to TRBD1 covers 8 bases. The CDR3 contains 14 residues. With 4 bases clipped from V and 0 bases from J, the junction kept 2 bases outside the gene matches. CDR1 and CDR2 from the germline V gene are LGHDT and YNNKEL (reference sequence). The CDR3 is CASSRQGASYEQYF. In DNA form, the CDR3 reads TGTGCCAGCAGCCGCCAGGGGGCCTCCTACGAGCAGTACTTC.

The genes are TRBV10-3 and TRBJ1-5; no firm D call. The V end was cut by 0 bases, the J end by 9 bases, with 12 bases between. The germline V gene encodes CDR1 ENHRY and CDR2 SYGVKD. The CDR3 extends over 14 amino acids. CDR3 residues: CAISESRRPGPQHF. CDR3 DNA sequence: TGTGCCATCAGTGAGTCCAGACGCCCAGGGCCCCAGCATTTT.

This chain links TRBV6-5 with TRBJ1-2; TRBD1 agrees at 9 bases. The V gene end was trimmed by 6 bases and the J gene end by 0 bases; junction bases not matched to a gene: 5. The CDR3 totals 15 residues. In germline, CDR1 is MNHEY, CDR2 SVGAGI. This chain's CDR3 is CASRNRGLANYGYTF. The CDR3 nucleotides are TGTGCCAGCAGAAACAGGGGGCTGGCTAACTATGGCTACACCTTC.

The chain combines TRBV9 with TRBJ2-1; weak D call: TRBD1 (5 bases). The CDR3 runs to 12 residues. Trimming left V 4 bases short and J 10 bases short, with 12 bases between. Germline values: CDR1 SGDLS, CDR2 YYNGEE. CDR3 protein: CASSPENREQFF. The CDR3 region has the DNA TGTGCCAGCAGCCCGGAGAACAGGGAGCAGTTCTTC. Full variable domain (remainder filled in from reference TRBV9 and TRBJ2-1): DSGVTQTPKHLITATGQRVTLRCSPRSGDLSVYWYQQSLDQGLQFLIQYYNGEERAKGNILERFSAQQFPDLHSELNLSSLELGDSALYFCASSPENREQFFGPGTRLTVL.

The sample holds a few counts of this clone. In nucleotides, the CDR3 is TGTGCCAGCAGTCCGACAGGGACTTATGGCTACACCTTC. Amino acids: CASSPTGTYGYTF. J is TRBJ1-2 and V is TRBV12-3 or TRBV12-4; the match to TRBD1 covers 7 bases. J was trimmed by 5 bases and V by 5 bases; bases with no gene match: 5. This CDR3 is 13 amino acids long.

This chain links TRBV18 with TRBJ2-5, with D maybe TRBD1 (6 bases). CDR1 is KGHSH and CDR2 is LQKENI in the germline V gene. Trimming removed 3 bases at V and 1 base at J, with 18 bases between. The CDR3 has 17 residues. The CDR3 here is CASSPRATGRIQETQYF. The CDR3 DNA reads as TGTGCCAGCTCACCCCGGGCGACAGGCCGAATCCAAGAGACCCAGTACTTC.